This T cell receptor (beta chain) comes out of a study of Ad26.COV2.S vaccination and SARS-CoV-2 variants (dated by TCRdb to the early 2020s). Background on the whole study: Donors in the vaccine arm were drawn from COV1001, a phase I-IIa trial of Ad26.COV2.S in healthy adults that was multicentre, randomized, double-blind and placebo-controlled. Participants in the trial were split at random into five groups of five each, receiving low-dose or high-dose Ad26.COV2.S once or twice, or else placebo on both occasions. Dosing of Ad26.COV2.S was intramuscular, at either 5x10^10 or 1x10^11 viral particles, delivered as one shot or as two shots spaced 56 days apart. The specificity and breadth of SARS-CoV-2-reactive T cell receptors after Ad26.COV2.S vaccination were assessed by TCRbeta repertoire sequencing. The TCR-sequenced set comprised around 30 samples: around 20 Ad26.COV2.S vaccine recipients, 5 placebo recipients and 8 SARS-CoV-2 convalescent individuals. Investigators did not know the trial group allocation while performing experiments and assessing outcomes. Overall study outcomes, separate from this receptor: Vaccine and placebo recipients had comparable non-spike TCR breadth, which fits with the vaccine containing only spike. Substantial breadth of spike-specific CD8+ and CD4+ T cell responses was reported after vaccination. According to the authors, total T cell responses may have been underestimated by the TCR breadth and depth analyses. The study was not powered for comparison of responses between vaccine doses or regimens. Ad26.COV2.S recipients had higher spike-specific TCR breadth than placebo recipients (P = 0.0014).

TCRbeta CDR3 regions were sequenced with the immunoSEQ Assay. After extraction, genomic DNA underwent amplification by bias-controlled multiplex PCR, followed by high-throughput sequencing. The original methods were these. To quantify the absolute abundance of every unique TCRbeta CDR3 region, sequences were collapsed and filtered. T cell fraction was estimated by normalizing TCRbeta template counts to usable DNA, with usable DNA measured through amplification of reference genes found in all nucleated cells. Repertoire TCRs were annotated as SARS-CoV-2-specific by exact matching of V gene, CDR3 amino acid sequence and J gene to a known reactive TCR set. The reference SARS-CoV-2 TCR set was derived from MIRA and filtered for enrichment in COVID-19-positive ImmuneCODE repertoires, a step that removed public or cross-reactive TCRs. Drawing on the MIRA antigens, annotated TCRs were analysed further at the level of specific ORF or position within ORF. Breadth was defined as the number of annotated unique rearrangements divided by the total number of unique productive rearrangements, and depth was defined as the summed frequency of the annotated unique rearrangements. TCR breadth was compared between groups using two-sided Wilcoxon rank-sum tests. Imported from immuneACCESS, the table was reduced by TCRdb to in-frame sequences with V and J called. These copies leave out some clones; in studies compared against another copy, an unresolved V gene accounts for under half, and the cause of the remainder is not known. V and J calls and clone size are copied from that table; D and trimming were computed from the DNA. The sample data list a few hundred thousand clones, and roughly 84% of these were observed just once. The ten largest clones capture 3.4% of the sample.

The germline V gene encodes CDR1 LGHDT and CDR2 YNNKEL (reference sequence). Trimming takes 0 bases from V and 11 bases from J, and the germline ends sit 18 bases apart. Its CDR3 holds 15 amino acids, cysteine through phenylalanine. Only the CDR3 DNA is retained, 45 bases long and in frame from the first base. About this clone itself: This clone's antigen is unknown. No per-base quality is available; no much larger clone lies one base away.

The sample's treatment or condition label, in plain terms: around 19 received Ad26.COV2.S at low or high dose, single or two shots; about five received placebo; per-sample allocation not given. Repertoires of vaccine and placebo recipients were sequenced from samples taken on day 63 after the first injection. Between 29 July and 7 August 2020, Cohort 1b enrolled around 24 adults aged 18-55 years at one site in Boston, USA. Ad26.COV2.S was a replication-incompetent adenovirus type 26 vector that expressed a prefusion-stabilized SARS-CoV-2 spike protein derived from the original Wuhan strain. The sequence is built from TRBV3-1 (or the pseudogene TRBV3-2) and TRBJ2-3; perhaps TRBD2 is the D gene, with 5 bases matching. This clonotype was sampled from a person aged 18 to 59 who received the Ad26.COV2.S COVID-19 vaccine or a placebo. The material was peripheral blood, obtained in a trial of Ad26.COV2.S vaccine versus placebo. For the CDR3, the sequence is CASSQDRGSGSEQYF. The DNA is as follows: TGTGCCAGCAGCCAAGATCGGGGTAGTGGGTCGGAGCAGTATTTT.